The rows below give T cell receptor beta chains drawn from one sample of a study of cytotoxic CD8 clonotypes in ibrutinib-treated CLL. Sequencing used immunoSEQ multiplex PCR; TCRdb keeps in-frame clones, though not all of them. Of about 130,000 clones listed, roughly three quarters are singletons. The starting material was PBMCs, obtained after 12 months of ibrutinib treatment. These receptors originate from a human donor with chronic lymphocytic leukemia. The CDR3 runs from the conserved cysteine through the conserved F or W. D genes are given only for firm matches. Size is stated for part of the rows, as once, few or many counts, or as a class when the clone is expanded.

abundance	v_gene	j_gene	d_gene	CDR3aa	CDR3nt
NA	TRBV2	TRBJ2-1	TRBD2	CASSESGTRFSVSYNEQFF	TGTGCCAGCAGTGAAAGTGGGACTAGATTTTCAGTTTCCTACAATGAGCAGTTCTTC
NA	TRBV28	TRBJ2-1	TRBD2	CASSPGTSLQFF	TGTGCCAGCAGTCCAGGGACTAGCTTGCAGTTCTTC
NA	TRBV6-5	TRBJ1-2	TRBD1	CASSRGQAGYTF	TGTGCCAGCAGCCGCGGACAGGCTGGCTACACCTTC
NA	TRBV7-2	TRBJ2-3	TRBD2	CASSLKLAGAADTQYF	TGTGCCAGCAGCCTCAAACTAGCGGGAGCGGCAGATACGCAGTATTTT
NA	TRBV2	TRBJ2-5	TRBD1	CASSAGTGVTETQYF	TGTGCCAGCAGTGCCGGGACAGGGGTAACAGAGACCCAGTACTTC
NA	TRBV11-2	TRBJ2-1	TRBD1	CASSLTSGTGNDEQFF	TGTGCCAGCAGCTTAACCTCCGGGACAGGGAATGATGAGCAGTTCTTC
NA	TRBV11-2	TRBJ2-7	NA	CASSLGTTRAGYEQYF	TGTGCCAGCAGCTTAGGGACTACCCGGGCGGGGTACGAGCAGTACTTC
NA	TRBV28	TRBJ2-1	NA	CASQLGAQSYNEQFF	TGTGCCAGCCAGCTAGGGGCCCAATCCTACAATGAGCAGTTCTTC
few	TRBV4-2	TRBJ1-1	NA	CASSQEAPATEAFF	TGTGCCAGCAGCCAAGAGGCCCCAGCCACTGAAGCTTTCTTT
once	TRBV7-6	TRBJ2-3	NA	CASSLALLSRDTDTQYF	TGTGCCAGCAGCTTAGCGCTCTTAAGTCGGGACACAGATACGCAGTATTTT
NA	TRBV28	TRBJ1-2	NA	CASNPHRPLNYGYTF	TGTGCCAGCAATCCCCACAGGCCGCTTAACTATGGCTACACCTTC
NA	TRBV6-5	TRBJ1-1	TRBD1	CASGQGGGGTEAFF	TGTGCCAGTGGACAGGGCGGCGGTGGCACTGAAGCTTTCTTT
NA	TRBV4-1	TRBJ2-5	NA	CASSQGRGLGETQYF	TGCGCCAGCAGCCAAGGCCGAGGACTCGGGGAGACCCAGTACTTC
NA	TRBV11-2	TRBJ2-3	NA	CASSWVVITGARSTDTQYF	TGTGCCAGCAGCTGGGTTGTGATAACGGGGGCTCGTAGCACAGATACGCAGTATTTT
NA	TRBV15	TRBJ1-2	TRBD1	CATSRGQGSYGYTF	TGTGCCACCAGCAGAGGACAGGGGAGCTATGGCTACACCTTC
NA	TRBV6-5	TRBJ2-1	NA	CASSYSSYNEQFF	TGTGCCAGCAGTTACTCGTCGTACAATGAGCAGTTCTTC
NA	TRBV7-2	TRBJ1-5	NA	CASSLEGRENQPQHF	TGTGCCAGCAGCTTAGAAGGCCGGGAGAATCAGCCCCAGCATTTT
NA	TRBV18	TRBJ1-2	TRBD1	CASSPRTIDRDLPPSKYGYTF	TGTGCCAGCTCACCACGTACGATTGACAGGGACTTACCCCCGTCAAAGTATGGCTACACCTTC
few	TRBV18	TRBJ2-7	NA	CASSSDGVLSYEQYF	TGTGCCAGCTCGTCGGACGGGGTCCTATCCTACGAGCAGTACTTC
NA	TRBV28	TRBJ1-1	TRBD1	CASSRQGYTEAFF	TGTGCCAGCAGCCGACAGGGATACACTGAAGCTTTCTTT
NA	TRBV5-6	TRBJ2-3	NA	CASSFPSVGLTDTQYF	TGTGCCAGCAGCTTTCCATCCGTGGGGCTCACAGATACGCAGTATTTT
NA	TRBV7-2	TRBJ2-3	NA	CASSPSGGVSGTQYF	TGTGCCAGCAGCCCGTCCGGGGGAGTATCTGGTACGCAGTATTTT
NA	TRBV15	TRBJ2-5	NA	CATSRDAVETQYF	TGTGCCACCAGCAGAGATGCGGTAGAGACCCAGTACTTC
NA	TRBV11-2	TRBJ1-5	TRBD1	CASSSTGGDQPQHF	TGTGCCAGCAGCTCAACAGGGGGCGATCAGCCCCAGCATTTT
NA	TRBV28	TRBJ2-3	TRBD2	CASSPTRWREVEMDTQYF	TGTGCCAGCAGTCCCACAAGATGGCGGGAGGTGGAAATGGATACGCAGTATTTT
few	TRBV19	TRBJ2-1	NA	CASTLQAGSYNEQFF	TGTGCCAGTACCCTACAGGCAGGCTCCTACAATGAGCAGTTCTTC
NA	TRBV28	TRBJ1-4	NA	CASSSPPARGVEKLFF	TGTGCCAGCAGTTCCCCCCCCGCACGGGGGGTTGAAAAACTGTTTTTT
NA	TRBV4-2	TRBJ2-1	TRBD2	CASSQDLAGIPYNEQFF	TGTGCCAGCAGCCAAGACCTAGCGGGAATCCCCTACAATGAGCAGTTCTTC
NA	TRBV7-3	TRBJ1-1	NA	CASSLNGGNTEAFF	TGTGCCAGCAGCTTAAATGGGGGGAACACTGAAGCTTTCTTT
NA	TRBV27	TRBJ1-1	NA	CASSRPRGTEAFF	TGTGCCAGCAGTCGTCCGCGGGGCACTGAAGCTTTCTTT
NA	TRBV18	TRBJ2-2	NA	CASSLDYSDGELFF	TGTGCCAGCTCTCTGGACTACTCGGACGGGGAGCTGTTTTTT
once	TRBV5-6	TRBJ2-1	TRBD2	CASSLALAGGGNEQFF	TGTGCCAGCAGCTTGGCTCTAGCGGGAGGTGGCAATGAGCAGTTCTTC
NA	TRBV2	TRBJ1-2	TRBD1	CASSSLDRVDGYTF	TGTGCCAGCAGCTCTCTGGACAGGGTAGATGGCTACACCTTC
many	TRBV19	TRBJ1-2	NA	CASSIGGPNYGYTF	TGTGCCAGTAGTATCGGGGGACCTAACTATGGCTACACCTTC
NA	TRBV2	TRBJ2-3	NA	CASSNTDTQYF	TGTGCCAGCAGTAACACAGATACGCAGTATTTT